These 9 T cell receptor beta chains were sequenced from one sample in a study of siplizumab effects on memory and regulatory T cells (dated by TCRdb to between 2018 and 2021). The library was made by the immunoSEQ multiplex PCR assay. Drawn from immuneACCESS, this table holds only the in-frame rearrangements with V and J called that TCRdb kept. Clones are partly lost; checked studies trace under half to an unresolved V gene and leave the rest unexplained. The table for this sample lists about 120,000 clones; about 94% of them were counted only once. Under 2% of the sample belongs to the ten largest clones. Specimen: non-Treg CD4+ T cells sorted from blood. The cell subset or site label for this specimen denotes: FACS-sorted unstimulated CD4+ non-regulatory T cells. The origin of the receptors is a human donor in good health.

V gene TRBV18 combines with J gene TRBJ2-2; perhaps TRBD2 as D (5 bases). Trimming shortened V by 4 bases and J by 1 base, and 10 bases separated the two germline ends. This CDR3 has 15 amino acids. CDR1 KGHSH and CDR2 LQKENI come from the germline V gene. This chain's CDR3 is CASSLRRENTGELFF. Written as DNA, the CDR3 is TGTGCCAGCTCACTTAGACGGGAGAACACCGGGGAGCTGTTTTTT.

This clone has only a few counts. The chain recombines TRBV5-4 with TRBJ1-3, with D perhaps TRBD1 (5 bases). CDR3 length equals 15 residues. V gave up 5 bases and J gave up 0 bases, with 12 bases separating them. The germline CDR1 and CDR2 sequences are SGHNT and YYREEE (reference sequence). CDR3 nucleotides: TGTGCCAGCAGGGCATTGACAGACTCTGGAAACACCATATATTTT. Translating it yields CASRALTDSGNTIYF.

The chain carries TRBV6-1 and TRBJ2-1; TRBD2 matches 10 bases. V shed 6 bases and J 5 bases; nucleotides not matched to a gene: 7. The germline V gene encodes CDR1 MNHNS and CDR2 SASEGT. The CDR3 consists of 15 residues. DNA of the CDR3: TGTGCCAGCAGGCTACTAGCGGGGACGAACAATGAGCAGTTCTTC. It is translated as CASRLLAGTNNEQFF.

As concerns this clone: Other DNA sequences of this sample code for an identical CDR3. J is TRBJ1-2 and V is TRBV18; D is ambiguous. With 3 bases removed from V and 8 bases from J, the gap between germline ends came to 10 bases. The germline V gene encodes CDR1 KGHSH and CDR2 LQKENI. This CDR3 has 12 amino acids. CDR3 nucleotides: TGTGCCAGCTCACCGGAAGGGTACGGCTACACCTTC. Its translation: CASSPEGYGYTF.

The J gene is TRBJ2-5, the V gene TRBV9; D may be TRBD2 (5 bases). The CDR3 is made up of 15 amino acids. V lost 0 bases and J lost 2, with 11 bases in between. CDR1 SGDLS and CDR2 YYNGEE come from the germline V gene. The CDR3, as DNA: TGTGCCAGCAGCGTAGAAGGTGGACTTCAAGAGACCCAGTACTTC. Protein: CASSVEGGLQETQYF.

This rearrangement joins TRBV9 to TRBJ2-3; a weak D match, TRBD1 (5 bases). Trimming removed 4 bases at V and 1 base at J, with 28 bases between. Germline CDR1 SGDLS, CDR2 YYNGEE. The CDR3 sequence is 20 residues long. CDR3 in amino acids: CASSLQIGFGYLGGTDTQYF. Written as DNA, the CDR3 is TGTGCCAGCAGCCTCCAGATCGGGTTTGGGTACCTAGGGGGCACAGATACGCAGTATTTT.

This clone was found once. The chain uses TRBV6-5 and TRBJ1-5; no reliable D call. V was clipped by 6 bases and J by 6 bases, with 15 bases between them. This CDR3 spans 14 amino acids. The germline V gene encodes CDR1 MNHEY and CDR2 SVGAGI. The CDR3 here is CASSARVKGQPQHF. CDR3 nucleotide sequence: TGTGCCAGCAGCGCCCGCGTTAAGGGTCAGCCCCAGCATTTT.

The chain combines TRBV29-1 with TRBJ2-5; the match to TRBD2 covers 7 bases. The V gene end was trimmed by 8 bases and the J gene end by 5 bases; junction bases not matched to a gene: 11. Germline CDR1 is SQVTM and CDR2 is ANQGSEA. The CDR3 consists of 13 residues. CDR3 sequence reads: CSSEGGDFETQYF. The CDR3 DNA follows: TGCAGCTCCGAGGGAGGGGACTTCGAGACCCAGTACTTC.

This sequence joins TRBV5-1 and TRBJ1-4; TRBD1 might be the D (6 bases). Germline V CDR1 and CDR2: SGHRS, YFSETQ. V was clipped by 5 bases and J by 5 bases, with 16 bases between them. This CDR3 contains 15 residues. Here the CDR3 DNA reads TGCGCCAGCAGTAAGGAGGGGCAGGGGAATGAAAAACTGTTTTTT. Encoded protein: CASSKEGQGNEKLFF.